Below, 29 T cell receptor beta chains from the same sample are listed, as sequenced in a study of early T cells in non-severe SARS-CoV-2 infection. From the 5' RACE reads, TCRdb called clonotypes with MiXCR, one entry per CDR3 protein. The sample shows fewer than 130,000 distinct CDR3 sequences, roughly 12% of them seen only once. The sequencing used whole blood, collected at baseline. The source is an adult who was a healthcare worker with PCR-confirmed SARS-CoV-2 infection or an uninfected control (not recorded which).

The CDR3, as DNA: TGCAGTGCTAGAGATTACGGAATAGACACAGATACGCAGTATTTT. It specifies CSARDYGIDTDTQYF. The chain is built from TRBV20-1 and TRBJ2-3, with D unresolved. Germline values: CDR1 DFQATT, CDR2 SNEGSKA (reference sequence). CDR3 length equals 15 residues. Trimming shortened V by 0 bases and J by 2 bases, and 12 bases separated the two germline ends.

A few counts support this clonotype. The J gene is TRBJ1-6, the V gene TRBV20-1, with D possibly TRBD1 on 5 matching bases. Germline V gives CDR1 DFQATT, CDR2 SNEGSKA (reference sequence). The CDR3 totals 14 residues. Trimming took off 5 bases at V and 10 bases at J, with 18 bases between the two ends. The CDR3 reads CSAPKGPRGSPLHF. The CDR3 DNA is TGCAGTGCTCCCAAGGGACCTAGAGGATCACCCCTCCACTTT.

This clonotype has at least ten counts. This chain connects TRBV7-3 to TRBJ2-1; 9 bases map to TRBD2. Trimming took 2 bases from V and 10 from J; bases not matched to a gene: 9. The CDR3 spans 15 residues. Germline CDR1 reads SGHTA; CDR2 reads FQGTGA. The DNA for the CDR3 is TGTGCCAGCAGCTTATACACTAGCGGGCCTAGAGAGCAGTTCTTC. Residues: CASSLYTSGPREQFF. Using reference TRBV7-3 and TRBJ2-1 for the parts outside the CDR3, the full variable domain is GAGVSQTPSNKVTEKGKYVELRCDPISGHTALYWYRQSLGQGPEFLIYFQGTGAADDSGLPNDRFFAVRPEGSVSTLKIQRTERGDSAVYLCASSLYTSGPREQFFGPGTRLTVL.

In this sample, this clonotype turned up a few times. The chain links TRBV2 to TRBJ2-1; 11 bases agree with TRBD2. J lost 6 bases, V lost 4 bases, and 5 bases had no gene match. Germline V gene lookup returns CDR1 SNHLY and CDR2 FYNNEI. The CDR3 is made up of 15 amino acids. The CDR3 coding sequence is TGTGCCAGCAGTGTAAGAACTAGCGGGAGCAATGAGCAGTTCTTC. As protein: CASSVRTSGSNEQFF.

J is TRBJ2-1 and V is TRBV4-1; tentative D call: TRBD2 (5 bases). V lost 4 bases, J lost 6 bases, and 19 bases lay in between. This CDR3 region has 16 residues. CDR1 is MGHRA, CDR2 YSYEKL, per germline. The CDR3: CASSRKAPSGSNEQFF. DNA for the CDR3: TGCGCCAGCAGCCGTAAAGCCCCATCGGGGTCCAATGAGCAGTTCTTC.

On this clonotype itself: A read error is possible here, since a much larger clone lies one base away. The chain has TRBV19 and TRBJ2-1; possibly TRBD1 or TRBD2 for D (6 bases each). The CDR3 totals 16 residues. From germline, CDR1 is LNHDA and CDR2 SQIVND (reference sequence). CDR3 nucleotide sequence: TGTGTCAGTAGAGGGGCGGCGGGACACTCCTACAATGAGCAGTTCTTC. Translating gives CVSRGAAGHSYNEQFF. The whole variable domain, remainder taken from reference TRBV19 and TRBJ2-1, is DGGITQSPKYLFRKEGQNVTLSCEQNLNHDAMYWYRQDPGQGLRLIYYSQIVNDFQKGDIAEGYSVSREKKESFPLTVTSAQKNPTAFYLCVSRGAAGHSYNEQFFGPGTRLTVL.

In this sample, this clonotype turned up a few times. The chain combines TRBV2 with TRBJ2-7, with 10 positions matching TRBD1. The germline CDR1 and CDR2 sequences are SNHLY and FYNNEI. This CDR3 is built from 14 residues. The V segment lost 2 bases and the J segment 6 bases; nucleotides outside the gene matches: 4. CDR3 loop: CASSEQGTGVEQYF. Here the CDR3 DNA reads TGTGCCAGCAGTGAACAAGGGACAGGGGTCGAGCAGTACTTC.

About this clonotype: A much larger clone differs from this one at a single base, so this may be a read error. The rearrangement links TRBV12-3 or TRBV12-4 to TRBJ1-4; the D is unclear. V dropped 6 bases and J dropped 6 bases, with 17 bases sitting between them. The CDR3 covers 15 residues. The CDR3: CASSPHDGPHEKLFF. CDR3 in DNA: TGTGCCAGCAGCCCACACGACGGGCCGCATGAAAAACTGTTTTTT.

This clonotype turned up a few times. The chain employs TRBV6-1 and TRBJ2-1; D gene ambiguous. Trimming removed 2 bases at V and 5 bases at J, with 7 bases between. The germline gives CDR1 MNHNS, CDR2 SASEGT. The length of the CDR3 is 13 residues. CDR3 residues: CASSERLNNEQFF. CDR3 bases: TGTGCCAGCAGTGAACGGCTCAACAATGAGCAGTTCTTC.

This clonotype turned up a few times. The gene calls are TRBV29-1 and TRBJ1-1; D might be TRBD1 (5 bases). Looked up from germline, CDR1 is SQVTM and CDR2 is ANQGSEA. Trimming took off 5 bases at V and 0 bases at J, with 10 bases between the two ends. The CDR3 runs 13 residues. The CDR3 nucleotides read TGCAGCGTTCTGACAGATCTGAACACTGAAGCTTTCTTT. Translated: CSVLTDLNTEAFF. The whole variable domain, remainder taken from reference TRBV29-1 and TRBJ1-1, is SAVISQKPSRDICQRGTSLTIQCQVDSQVTMMFWYRQQPGQSLTLIATANQGSEATYESGFVIDKFPISRPNLTFSTLTVSNMSPEDSSIYLCSVLTDLNTEAFFGQGTRLTVV.

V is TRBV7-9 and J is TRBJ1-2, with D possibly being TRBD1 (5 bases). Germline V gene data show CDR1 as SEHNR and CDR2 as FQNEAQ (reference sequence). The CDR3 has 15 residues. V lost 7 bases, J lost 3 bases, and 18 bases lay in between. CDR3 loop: CASTGRESYDYGYTF. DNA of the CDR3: TGTGCCAGCACGGGCAGGGAATCCTATGACTATGGCTACACCTTC.

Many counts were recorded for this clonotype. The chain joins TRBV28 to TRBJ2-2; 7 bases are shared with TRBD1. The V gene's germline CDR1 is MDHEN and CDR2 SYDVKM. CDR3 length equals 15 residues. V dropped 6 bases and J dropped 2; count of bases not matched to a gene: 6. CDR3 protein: CASSPGTVNTGELFF. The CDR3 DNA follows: TGTGCCAGCAGCCCCGGGACAGTCAACACCGGGGAGCTGTTTTTT.

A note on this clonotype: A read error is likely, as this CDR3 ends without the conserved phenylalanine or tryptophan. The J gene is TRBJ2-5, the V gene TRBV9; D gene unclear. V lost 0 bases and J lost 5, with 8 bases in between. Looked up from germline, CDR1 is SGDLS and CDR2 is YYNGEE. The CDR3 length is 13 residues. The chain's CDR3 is CASSVGMEETQYL. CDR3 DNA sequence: TGTGCCAGCAGCGTAGGGATGGAGGAGACCCAGTACCTC.

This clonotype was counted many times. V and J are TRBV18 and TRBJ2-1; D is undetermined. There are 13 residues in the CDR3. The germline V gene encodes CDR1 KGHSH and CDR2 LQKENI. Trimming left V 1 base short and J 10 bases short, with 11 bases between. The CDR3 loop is CASSPQSGGEQFF. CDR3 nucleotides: TGTGCCAGCTCACCACAATCCGGTGGGGAGCAGTTCTTC. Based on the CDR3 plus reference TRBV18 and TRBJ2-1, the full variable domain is NAGVMQNPRHLVRRRGQEARLRCSPMKGHSHVYWYRQLPEEGLKFMVYLQKENIIDESGMPKERFSAEFPKEGPSILRIQQVVRGDSAAYFCASSPQSGGEQFFGPGTRLTVL.

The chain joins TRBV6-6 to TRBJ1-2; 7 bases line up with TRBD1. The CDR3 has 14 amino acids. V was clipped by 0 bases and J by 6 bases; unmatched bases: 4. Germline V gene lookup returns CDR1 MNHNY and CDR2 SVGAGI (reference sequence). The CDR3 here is CASSYSQTGHGYTF. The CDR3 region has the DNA TGTGCCAGCAGTTACTCCCAGACAGGGCATGGCTACACCTTC.

The CDR3 reads CASSLDSGTQETQYF. The CDR3 DNA is TGTGCCAGCAGTTTGGATAGCGGGACCCAAGAGACCCAGTACTTC. The V call is TRBV28, the J call TRBJ2-5, with 8 bases fitting TRBD2. Germline CDR1 reads MDHEN; CDR2 reads SYDVKM. The CDR3 is 15 residues long. The ends lost 3 bases at V and 1 base at J; junction bases unmatched: 4. Full variable domain (missing parts from reference TRBV28 and TRBJ2-5): DVKVTQSSRYLVKRTGEKVFLECVQDMDHENMFWYRQDPGLGLRLIYFSYDVKMKEKGDIPEGYSVSREKKERFSLILESASTNQTSMYLCASSLDSGTQETQYFGPGTRLLVL.

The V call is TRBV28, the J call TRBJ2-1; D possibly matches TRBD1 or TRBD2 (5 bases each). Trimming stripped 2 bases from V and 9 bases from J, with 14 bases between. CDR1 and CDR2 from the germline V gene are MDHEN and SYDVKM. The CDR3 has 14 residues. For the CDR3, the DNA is TGTGCCAGCAGTTTAGCCCTGGGACGGACTGAGCAGTTCTTC. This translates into CASSLALGRTEQFF.

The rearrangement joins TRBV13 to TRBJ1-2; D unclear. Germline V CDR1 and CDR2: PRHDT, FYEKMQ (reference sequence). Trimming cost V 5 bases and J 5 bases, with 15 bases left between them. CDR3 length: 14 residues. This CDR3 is CASSPSGGPYGYTF. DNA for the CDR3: TGTGCCAGCAGCCCATCAGGCGGACCGTATGGCTACACCTTC.

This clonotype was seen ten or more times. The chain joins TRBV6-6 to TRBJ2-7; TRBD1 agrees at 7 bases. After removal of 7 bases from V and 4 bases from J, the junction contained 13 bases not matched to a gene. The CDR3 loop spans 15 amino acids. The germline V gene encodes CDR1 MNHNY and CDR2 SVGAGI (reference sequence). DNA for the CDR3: TGTGCCAGCATAATGAACAGGGGTCGAACGTACGAGCAGTACTTC. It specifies CASIMNRGRTYEQYF.

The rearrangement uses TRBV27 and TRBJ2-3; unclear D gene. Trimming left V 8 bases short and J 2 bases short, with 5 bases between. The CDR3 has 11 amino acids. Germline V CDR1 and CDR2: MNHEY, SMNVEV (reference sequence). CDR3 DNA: TGTGCCAGCGGGGTCACAGATACGCAGTATTTT. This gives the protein CASGVTDTQYF.

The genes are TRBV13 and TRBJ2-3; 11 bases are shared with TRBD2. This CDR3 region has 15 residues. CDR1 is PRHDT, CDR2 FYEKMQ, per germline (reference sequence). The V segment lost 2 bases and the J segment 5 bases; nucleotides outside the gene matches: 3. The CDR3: CASSLLAGGQDTQYF. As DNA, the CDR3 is TGTGCCAGCAGCTTATTAGCGGGGGGGCAAGATACGCAGTATTTT.

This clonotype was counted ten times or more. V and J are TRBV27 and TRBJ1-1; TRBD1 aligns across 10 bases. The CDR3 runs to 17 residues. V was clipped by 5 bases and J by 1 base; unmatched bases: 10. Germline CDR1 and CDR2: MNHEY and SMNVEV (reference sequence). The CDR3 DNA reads TGTGCCAGCAGTCCCCTCCTCGACAGGGGGCGGAACACTGAAGCTTTCTTT. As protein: CASSPLLDRGRNTEAFF.

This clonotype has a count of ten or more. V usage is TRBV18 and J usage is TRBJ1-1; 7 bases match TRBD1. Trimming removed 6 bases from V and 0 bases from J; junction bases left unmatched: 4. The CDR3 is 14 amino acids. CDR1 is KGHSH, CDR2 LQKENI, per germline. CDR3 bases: TGTGCCAGCTCGTCAGGGGGTATGAACACTGAAGCTTTCTTT. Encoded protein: CASSSGGMNTEAFF.

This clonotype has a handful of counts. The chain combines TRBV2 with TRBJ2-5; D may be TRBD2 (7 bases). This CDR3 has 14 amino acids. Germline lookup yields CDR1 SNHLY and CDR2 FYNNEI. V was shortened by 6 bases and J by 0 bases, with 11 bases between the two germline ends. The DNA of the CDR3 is TGTGCCAGCAGCGGGGGGCAGTACCAAGAGACCCAGTACTTC. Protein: CASSGGQYQETQYF.

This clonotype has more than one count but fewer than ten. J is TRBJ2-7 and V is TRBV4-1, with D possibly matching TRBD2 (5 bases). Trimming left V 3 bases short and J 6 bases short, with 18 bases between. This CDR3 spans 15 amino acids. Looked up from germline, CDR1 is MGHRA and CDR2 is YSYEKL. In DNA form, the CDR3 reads TGCGCCAGCAGCCAGGACCCGCTAGCCGGCCCCGAGCAGTACTTC. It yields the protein CASSQDPLAGPEQYF.

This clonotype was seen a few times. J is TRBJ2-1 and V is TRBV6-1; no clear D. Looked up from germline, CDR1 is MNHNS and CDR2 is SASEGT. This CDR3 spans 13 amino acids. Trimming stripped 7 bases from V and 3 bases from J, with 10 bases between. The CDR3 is CASTAGRYNEQFF. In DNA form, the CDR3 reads TGTGCCAGCACCGCCGGCCGCTACAATGAGCAGTTCTTC.

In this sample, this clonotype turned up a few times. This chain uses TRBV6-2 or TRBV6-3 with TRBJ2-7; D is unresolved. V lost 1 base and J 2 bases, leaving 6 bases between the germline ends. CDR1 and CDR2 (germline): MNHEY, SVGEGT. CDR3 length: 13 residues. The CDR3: CASSYYSPYEQYF. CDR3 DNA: TGTGCCAGCAGTTACTACAGTCCCTACGAGCAGTACTTC.

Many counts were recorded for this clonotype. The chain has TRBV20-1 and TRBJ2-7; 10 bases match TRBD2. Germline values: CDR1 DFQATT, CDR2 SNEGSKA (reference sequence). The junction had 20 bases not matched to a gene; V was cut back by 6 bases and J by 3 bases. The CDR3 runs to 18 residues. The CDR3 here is CSAPVLAGVGTSDYEQYF. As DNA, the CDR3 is TGCAGTGCCCCTGTCCTAGCGGGGGTCGGGACATCGGACTACGAGCAGTACTTC.

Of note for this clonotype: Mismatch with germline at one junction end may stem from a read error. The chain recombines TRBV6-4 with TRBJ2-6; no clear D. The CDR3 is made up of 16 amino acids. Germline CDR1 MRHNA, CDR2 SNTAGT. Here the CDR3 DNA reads TGTCCCAGCAGTGCCCGAGGTGTCTCTGGGGCCAACGTCCTGACTTTC. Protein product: CPSSARGVSGANVLTF.